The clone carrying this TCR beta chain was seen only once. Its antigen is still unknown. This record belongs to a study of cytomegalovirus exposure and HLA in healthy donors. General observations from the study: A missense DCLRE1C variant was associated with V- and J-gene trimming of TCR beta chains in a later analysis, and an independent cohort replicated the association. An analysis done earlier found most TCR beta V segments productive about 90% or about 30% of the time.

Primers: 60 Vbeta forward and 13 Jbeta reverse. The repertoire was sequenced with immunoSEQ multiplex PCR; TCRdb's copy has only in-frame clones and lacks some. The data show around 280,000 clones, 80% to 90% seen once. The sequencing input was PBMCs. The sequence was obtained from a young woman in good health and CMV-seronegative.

As DNA, the CDR3 is TGTGCCAGCAGAGCTACCGGGACAGGGGACACTGAAGCTTTCTTT. As protein: CASRATGTGDTEAFF. The chain carries TRBV9 and TRBJ1-1; 10 nucleotides align to TRBD1. The germline V gene has CDR1 SGDLS and CDR2 YYNGEE. The V gene end was trimmed by 5 bases and the J gene end by 3 bases; junction bases not matched to a gene: 7. The length of the CDR3 is 15 residues.